This is a list of T cell receptor beta chains from one sample in a study of a mutant IDH1 vaccine in newly diagnosed glioma. Clones were sequenced by immunoSEQ multiplex PCR, and TCRdb holds only the in-frame ones, with some missing. Of approximately 36,000 clones in the sample, approximately 92% were seen once. Sequenced material: PBMCs, taken from a glioma patient treated with radiotherapy, temozolomide or both. These receptors all come from a man younger than 30 with glioma. The CDR3 runs from the conserved cysteine through the conserved F or W. The D gene is left open where the match is weak. A clone size is listed for some rows: how often the clone was seen (once, few, many), or a class if it is expanded.

j_call d_call clone_size v_call cdr3_aa cdr3_nt
TRBJ2-3 TRBD1 - TRBV7-9 CASSRDQGADTQYF TGTGCCAGCAGCCGCGACCAGGGGGCAGATACGCAGTATTTT
TRBJ2-5 - - TRBV19 CASSIQFQETQYF TGTGCCAGTAGTATCCAGTTTCAAGAGACCCAGTACTTC
TRBJ2-7 - - TRBV29-1 CSVKATGNYEQYF TGCAGCGTTAAGGCGACAGGTAACTACGAGCAGTACTTC
TRBJ1-1 TRBD1 - TRBV28 CASRYRGVHTEAFF TGTGCCAGCAGGTACAGGGGGGTTCACACTGAAGCTTTCTTT
TRBJ1-5 - - TRBV7-3 CASSLLVGQPQHF TGTGCCAGCAGCTTACTGGTGGGTCAGCCCCAGCATTTT
TRBJ1-2 - - TRBV30 CAWAVQGYYGYTF TGTGCCTGGGCGGTGCAGGGTTACTATGGCTACACCTTC
TRBJ1-2 - once TRBV6-6 CASTPWAPNYGYTF TGTGCCAGCACCCCCTGGGCACCTAACTATGGCTACACCTTC
TRBJ2-5 TRBD2 - TRBV7-2 CASSPWAGEGKTQYF TGTGCCAGCAGCCCCTGGGCGGGAGAGGGGAAGACCCAGTACTTC
TRBJ1-5 - - TRBV28 CASRSGRPAGNQPQHF TGTGCCAGCAGATCCGGACGGCCGGCGGGGAATCAGCCCCAGCATTTT
TRBJ1-5 - - TRBV30 CAWSVQTNQPQHF TGTGCCTGGAGTGTACAGACCAATCAGCCCCAGCATTTT
TRBJ2-7 TRBD1 - TRBV5-4 CASSLGQGDVLGQYF TGTGCCAGCAGCCTAGGACAGGGGGACGTGTTAGGGCAGTACTTC
TRBJ1-1 - - TRBV19 CASSIAPPRVGTEAFF TGTGCCAGTAGTATTGCGCCACCCCGGGTCGGCACTGAAGCTTTCTTT